The clone carrying this T cell receptor beta chain was found once. Memory CD4+ cells were defined as CD4+CD45RO+CD25-. Full-length variable regions came from constant-region reverse primers plus semi-nested Nested Universal Primer A PCR. MiXCR, applied by TCRdb to the 5' RACE reads, yields one record per CDR3 protein. This table holds tens of thousands of distinct CDR3 sequences, around 28% found once. V lost 5 bases to trimming and J lost 0 bases; unmatched junction nucleotides: 10. The CDR3 contains 16 residues. The V gene's germline CDR1 is DFQATT and CDR2 SNEGSKA (reference sequence). Specimen: tumor-infiltrating memory CD4+ T cells sorted from the breast tumor. Stated subset: memory CD4+ T cells, CD4+CD45RO+CD25-. V gene TRBV20-1 combines with J gene TRBJ1-3, with 7 bases that match TRBD1. This TCR was sampled from a female donor with breast cancer. Here the CDR3 DNA reads TGCAGTGCTTCGGCAGGGGGTGCAAGCTCTGGAAACACCATATATTTT. Its translation: CSASAGGASSGNTIYF.